This T cell receptor beta chain was documented in a study of T-cell reconstitution after alpha-beta-depleted transplantation in children (dated by TCRdb to 2015 to 2016). Some background on the complete study: Using TCR repertoire profiling, the study followed T-cell immune reconstitution in a quantitative way in children after TCRalphabeta/CD19-depleted allogeneic hematopoietic cell transplantation.

In the case of this clonotype: The clone's antigen remains unknown. Within one base of it there is no much larger clone, and no base qualities were kept.

The method behind the library was PCR. Sequencing used an Illumina HiSeq 2500. TCR libraries were prepared with molecular barcoding, using unique molecular identifiers to normalize TCRbeta repertoire quantification. The public reads were reanalyzed by TCRdb: fastp trimming at Q25, MiXCR alignment, in-frame beta chains only. Rows are unified per CDR3 protein, each entry keeping the most common DNA and genes. This sample is represented by fewer than 400,000 distinct CDR3 sequences; around 25% of them were singletons. 9.5% to 13% of the sample belongs to the ten largest clones. The treatment or condition label, read with the paper, signifies: allogeneic hematopoietic cell transplantation with graft depleted of TCRalphabeta T cells and CD19 B cells. The children who served as transplant recipients had been given grafts of TCRalphabeta/CD19-depleted allogeneic hematopoietic cells. Beyond this particular receptor, the publication reports: The apparently early alphabetaT-cell count recovery about two months after transplant was reportedly dependent on only several hundred rapidly expanded clones derived from non-depleted graft cells. The high TCRbeta diversity at day 60 in some patients was ascribed to recipient T cells and intrathymic progenitors that had survived conditioning. Over the following months the frequencies of hyperexpanded clones went down, and after one year T-cell counts and TCRbeta diversity were mostly credited to newly produced T cells.

This receptor was obtained from a male patient younger than 18 who had a stem cell transplant for acute lymphoblastic leukemia, so the T cells may come from the graft donor. The material sequenced was PBMCs, mostly from graft donor cells, taken 180 days after TCRalphabeta/CD19-depleted stem cell transplant.

This receptor has the CDR3 CATSMPGLARGLYNEQFF. In nucleotide form, the sequence is TGTGCCACCAGTATGCCGGGACTAGCGAGAGGTCTCTACAATGAGCAGTTCTTC. The rearrangement combines TRBV24-1 with TRBJ2-1, and 10 junctional nucleotides match TRBD2. Spanning cysteine to phenylalanine, the CDR3 consists of 18 amino acids. CDR3 DNA only is kept here, 54 bases in frame from base 1. The germline V end is reduced by 6 bases and the J end by 3 bases; junction bases left unmatched: 13. From a lookup of the germline V gene, CDR1 and CDR2 are KGHDR and SFDVKD.